The 25 T cell receptor beta chains below were found in one sample sequenced in a study of post-analysis software for immune sequencing data. Whole-study results and caveats: Included in a set of four or five TRBV segments more frequent in patients than controls were TRBV5-6, TRBV5-1 and TRBV20-1.

Unique-molecular-identifier-tagged TCR beta cDNA libraries were used. Each CDR3 protein is one row after TCRdb ran MiXCR on the PCR reads. The sample holds around 710,000 distinct CDR3 sequences, about half seen once. These receptors have no identified antigens. Sequenced input: blood. The receptors were gathered from a girl aged 10-17 years with multiple sclerosis.

V is TRBV29-1 and J is TRBJ1-2; D call uncertain. CDR3 length: 8 amino acids. Germline V gives CDR1 SQVTM, CDR2 ANQGSEA. The V gene lost 5 bases and the J gene lost 8 bases, with 3 bases spanning the gap. DNA of the CDR3: TGCAGCGTTCCAGGCTACACCTTC. Translation: CSVPGYTF.

V usage is TRBV10-3 and J usage is TRBJ1-1, with D uncertain. The germline CDR1 and CDR2 sequences are ENHRY and SYGVKD. V lost 2 bases to trimming and J lost 0 bases, with 13 bases between them. The CDR3 runs to 16 residues. The CDR3 reads CAISERQTAMNTEAFF. The CDR3, as DNA: TGTGCCATCAGTGAGAGGCAGACCGCTATGAACACTGAAGCTTTCTTT.

The rearrangement links TRBV15 to TRBJ1-6; tentative D call: TRBD1 (6 bases). V was cut by 10 bases and J by 2 bases, with 18 bases left in between. Germline lookup yields CDR1 LNHNV and CDR2 YYDKDF (reference sequence). The CDR3 has 16 amino acids. Here the CDR3 reads CAIDRGGRPYNSPLHF. The CDR3 DNA reads TGTGCCATCGATCGCGGGGGGCGGCCCTATAATTCACCCCTCCACTTT.

This clonotype was observed a few times. This chain connects TRBV2 to TRBJ2-4; 8 bases line up with TRBD1. V shed 6 bases, J shed 2 bases, and the junction held 6 bases outside the gene matches. Germline loops: CDR1 SNHLY, CDR2 FYNNEI. The CDR3 runs 15 residues. The CDR3 here is CASRRTGLSKNIQYF. For the CDR3, the DNA is TGTGCCAGCAGACGGACAGGGTTGTCCAAAAACATTCAGTACTTC.

CDR3 DNA sequence: TGTGCCAGCAGACCTAGAGGGGGCAGCCCTAACTATGGCTACACCTTC. This sequence encodes CASRPRGGSPNYGYTF. The chain recombines TRBV12-3 or TRBV12-4 with TRBJ1-2; 7 bases align to TRBD1. The V segment lost 6 bases and the J segment 0 bases; nucleotides outside the gene matches: 10. This CDR3 region has 16 residues.

The J gene is TRBJ1-2, the V gene TRBV29-1; D is undetermined. The length of the CDR3 is 14 residues. Deletions cut 4 bases from V and 2 bases from J, with 14 bases between. Germline CDR1 reads SQVTM; CDR2 reads ANQGSEA. The CDR3 coding sequence is TGCAGCGTTGTAAACCCCTTTCCCAACTATGGCTACACCTTC. This sequence encodes CSVVNPFPNYGYTF.

This chain joins TRBV12-3 or TRBV12-4 and TRBJ2-7; 7 bases fit TRBD2. This CDR3 has 15 amino acids. With V trimmed by 1 base and J by 10 bases, 13 bases remained unmatched. The CDR3 here is CASSLGAGVRDTQYF. CDR3 coding DNA: TGTGCCAGCAGTTTAGGGGCGGGAGTACGAGATACCCAGTACTTC.

The sample holds a few counts of this clonotype. The chain links TRBV19 to TRBJ1-4; D call uncertain. Trimming cost V 4 bases and J 0 bases, with 15 bases left between them. The CDR3 has 17 amino acids. Germline V CDR1 and CDR2: LNHDA, SQIVND (reference sequence). The DNA for the CDR3 is TGTGCCAGTAGTACCCGGTCCGATACGGCAACTAATGAAAAACTGTTTTTT. Translating gives CASSTRSDTATNEKLFF.

This clonotype occurred a few times. V is TRBV24-1 and J is TRBJ2-3; D possibly uses TRBD1 or TRBD2 (5 bases each). The CDR3 consists of 15 residues. CDR1 and CDR2 from the germline V gene are KGHDR and SFDVKD. The V end was cut by 9 bases, the J end by 2 bases, with 17 bases between. The CDR3 sequence is CATSDRDGYTDTQYF. CDR3 sequence (DNA): TGTGCCACCTCCGATCGGGACGGTTACACAGATACGCAGTATTTT.

The chain recombines TRBV20-1 with TRBJ2-3; D possibly uses TRBD1 or TRBD2 (5 bases each). The V end lost 6 bases, the J end lost 0 bases, and 13 bases lay between the germline ends. Germline CDR1 is DFQATT and CDR2 is SNEGSKA (reference sequence). CDR3 size: 14 residues. CDR3 sequence (DNA): TGCAGTGCCCGGGGCCCTTTAAGCACAGATACGCAGTATTTT. Encoded protein: CSARGPLSTDTQYF.

The rearrangement uses TRBV7-2 and TRBJ2-3, with a possible D match to TRBD1 (5 bases). Per the germline V gene, CDR1 is SGHTA and CDR2 is FQGNSA. Trimming removed 3 bases at V and 12 bases at J, with 13 bases between. This CDR3 spans 12 amino acids. CDR3 nucleotide sequence: TGTGCCAGCAGCTTGGGTGGGGCCCTTCAGTATTTT. It translates to CASSLGGALQYF.

The J gene is TRBJ2-3, the V gene TRBV6-5; no reliable D call. Germline V gene lookup returns CDR1 MNHEY and CDR2 SVGAGI. The CDR3 consists of 18 residues. V was pared by 0 bases and J by 0 bases, with 16 bases between. CDR3 protein: CASSYSKGPSSSTDTQYF. The CDR3 nucleotides are TGTGCCAGCAGTTACTCGAAAGGGCCTTCCTCTAGCACAGATACGCAGTATTTT.

This chain joins TRBV29-1 and TRBJ2-6; D unclear. The CDR3 runs 13 residues. Germline V gene lookup returns CDR1 SQVTM and CDR2 ANQGSEA. V was pared by 7 bases and J by 0 bases, with 7 bases between. The CDR3, as DNA: TGCAGCGCAGATATCTCTGGGGCCAACGTCCTGACTTTC. This codes for CSADISGANVLTF. Full variable domain (missing parts from reference TRBV29-1 and TRBJ2-6): SAVISQKPSRDICQRGTSLTIQCQVDSQVTMMFWYRQQPGQSLTLIATANQGSEATYESGFVIDKFPISRPNLTFSTLTVSNMSPEDSSIYLCSADISGANVLTFGAGSRLTVL.

V is TRBV2 and J is TRBJ2-7, with 12 bases that match TRBD2. Germline CDR1 SNHLY, CDR2 FYNNEI. CDR3 length: 16 residues. V gave up 6 bases and J gave up 2 bases; unmatched junction bases: 8. The CDR3 here is CASRTSGRRITYEQYF. The CDR3 DNA sequence: TGTGCCAGCAGGACTAGCGGGAGACGGATTACCTACGAGCAGTACTTC. The full variable domain, rest sourced from reference TRBV2 and TRBJ2-7, is EPEVTQTPSHQVTQMGQEVILRCVPISNHLYFYWYRQILGQKVEFLVSFYNNEISEKSEIFDDQFSVERPDGSNFTLKIRSTKLEDSAMYFCASRTSGRRITYEQYFGPGTRLTVT.

This clonotype was observed at least ten times. The chain uses TRBV11-2 and TRBJ2-3; either TRBD1 or TRBD2 may supply D (5 bases each). The CDR3 has 21 residues. Germline CDR1 and CDR2: SGHAT and FQNNGV. V lost 1 base and J 1 base, leaving 27 bases between the germline ends. CDR3 region: CASSLVPIGTTGNPRTDTQYF. CDR3 in DNA: TGTGCCAGCAGCTTAGTCCCCATTGGGACGACGGGGAACCCACGCACAGATACGCAGTATTTT. Filled out from reference TRBV11-2 and TRBJ2-3, the complete variable domain reads EAGVAQSPRYKIIEKRQSVAFWCNPISGHATLYWYQQILGQGPKLLIQFQNNGVVDDSQLPKDRFSAERLKGVDSTLKIQPAKLEDSAVYLCASSLVPIGTTGNPRTDTQYFGPGTRLTVL.

J is TRBJ2-1 and V is TRBV4-1; TRBD2 matches at 9 bases. Germline CDR1 and CDR2: MGHRA and YSYEKL. This CDR3 is built from 16 residues. With V trimmed by 1 base and J by 11 bases, 12 bases remained unmatched. As DNA, the CDR3 is TGCGCCAGCAGCCAAGTAGGGGTCGGACTAGCGTCAAAGCAGTTCTTC. Translating it yields CASSQVGVGLASKQFF.

The chain links TRBV20-1 to TRBJ1-2, with 7 nucleotides matching TRBD1. In germline, CDR1 is DFQATT, CDR2 SNEGSKA (reference sequence). This CDR3 has 14 residues. V trimming: 3 bases; J trimming: 4 bases; junction bases outside the gene matches: 8. The CDR3 region has the DNA TGCAGTGCTAGGGGTGGGACAGATACCTATGGCTACACCTTC. Residues: CSARGGTDTYGYTF.

The chain recombines TRBV24-1 with TRBJ2-7; 9 nucleotides line up with TRBD1. The end of the DNA fits TRBJ2-5 better, so the J call may be wrong. This CDR3 is 14 amino acids long. Germline CDR1 reads KGHDR; CDR2 reads SFDVKD. The DNA of the CDR3 is TGTGCCACCAGTGATACAGGGGGCAGGGAGACCCAGTACTTC. Protein: CATSDTGGRETQYF.

The rearrangement links TRBV24-1 to TRBJ1-2; no firm D call. Germline lookup yields CDR1 KGHDR and CDR2 SFDVKD. The CDR3 extends over 12 amino acids. Trimming shortened V by 4 bases and J by 3 bases, and 5 bases separated the two germline ends. In DNA, the CDR3 is TGTGCCACCAGTGACCAGCACTATGGCTACACCTTC. The encoded protein is CATSDQHYGYTF.

CDR3: CASGPGKETQYF. CDR3 nucleotides: TGTGCCAGCGGGCCGGGGAAAGAGACCCAGTACTTC. The rearrangement links TRBV11-2 to TRBJ2-5, with D tentatively TRBD2 (5 bases). The CDR3 loop spans 12 amino acids. From germline, CDR1 is SGHAT and CDR2 FQNNGV. V lost 8 bases and J 3 bases, leaving 10 bases between the germline ends.

A few counts support this clonotype. The chain links TRBV5-6 to TRBJ1-2; no reliable D call. The CDR3 is 14 residues long. Trimming stripped 0 bases from V and 0 bases from J, with 6 bases between. Germline loops: CDR1 SGHDT, CDR2 YYEEEE. The CDR3 DNA is TGTGCCAGCAGCTTGGCCTATACTAACTATGGCTACACCTTC. This gives the protein CASSLAYTNYGYTF.

The chain combines TRBV7-3 with TRBJ2-6, with unresolved D. The CDR3 runs to 15 residues. In germline, CDR1 is SGHTA, CDR2 FQGTGA. Trimming left V 3 bases short and J 1 base short, with 7 bases between. CDR3 nucleotides: TGTGCCAGCAGCTTCCGAGTATCTGGGGCCAACGTCCTGACTTTC. Encoded protein: CASSFRVSGANVLTF. The full variable domain, rest sourced from reference TRBV7-3 and TRBJ2-6, is GAGVSQTPSNKVTEKGKYVELRCDPISGHTALYWYRQSLGQGPEFLIYFQGTGAADDSGLPNDRFFAVRPEGSVSTLKIQRTERGDSAVYLCASSFRVSGANVLTFGAGSRLTVL.

This chain links TRBV5-1 with TRBJ1-4; D not resolved. The germline gives CDR1 SGHRS, CDR2 YFSETQ. This CDR3 spans 15 amino acids. Trimming cost V 5 bases and J 0 bases, with 11 bases left between them. CDR3 in DNA: TGCGCCAGCAGGACCGGTATTGCAACTAATGAAAAACTGTTTTTT. Its translation: CASRTGIATNEKLFF. The full variable domain, its missing parts supplied by reference TRBV5-1 and TRBJ1-4, is KAGVTQTPRYLIKTRGQQVTLSCSPISGHRSVSWYQQTPGQGLQFLFEYFSETQRNKGNFPGRFSGRQFSNSRSEMNVSTLELGDSALYLCASRTGIATNEKLFFGSGTQLSVL.

The table lists this clonotype with a few counts. This chain links TRBV7-9 with TRBJ1-4; D is possibly TRBD1 (5 bases). The CDR3 covers 15 residues. Trimming shortened V by 2 bases and J by 0 bases, and 7 bases separated the two germline ends. The germline V gene encodes CDR1 SEHNR and CDR2 FQNEAQ (reference sequence). CDR3 nucleotides: TGTGCCAGCAGCTTACAGGGTGCAACTAATGAAAAACTGTTTTTT. Its protein product is CASSLQGATNEKLFF.

The rearrangement links TRBV27 to TRBJ2-1, with 7 positions matching TRBD2. The CDR3 is 15 residues long. Germline CDR1 MNHEY, CDR2 SMNVEV (reference sequence). Trimming cost V 5 bases and J 7 bases; bases outside gene matches: 11. The CDR3 nucleotides are TGTGCCAGCAGTCCCCCGGGGGGAGGGAAAAATGAGCAGTTCTTC. As protein: CASSPPGGGKNEQFF.